This TCR beta chain was retrieved from a study of cytomegalovirus exposure and HLA in healthy donors. With 60 Vbeta and 13 Jbeta primers, the PCR was carried out. Profiling relied on immunoSEQ multiplex PCR, and the TCRdb table lists in-frame clones only, not all of them. The sample consists of 180,000 or so clones, roughly 80% of them appearing once. Germline-derived CDR1 and CDR2 are SNHLY and FYNNEI. The CDR3 consists of 14 residues. Unmatched junction bases numbered 1, after V lost 4 bases and J lost 3 bases. The chain couples TRBV2 to TRBJ2-7; 12 bases are shared with TRBD2. The sample comprised PBMCs. This TCR came from a woman under 30 in good health and CMV-seronegative. This CDR3 is CASSGTSGNYEQYF. Here the CDR3 DNA reads TGTGCCAGCAGTGGGACTAGCGGGAACTACGAGCAGTACTTC.